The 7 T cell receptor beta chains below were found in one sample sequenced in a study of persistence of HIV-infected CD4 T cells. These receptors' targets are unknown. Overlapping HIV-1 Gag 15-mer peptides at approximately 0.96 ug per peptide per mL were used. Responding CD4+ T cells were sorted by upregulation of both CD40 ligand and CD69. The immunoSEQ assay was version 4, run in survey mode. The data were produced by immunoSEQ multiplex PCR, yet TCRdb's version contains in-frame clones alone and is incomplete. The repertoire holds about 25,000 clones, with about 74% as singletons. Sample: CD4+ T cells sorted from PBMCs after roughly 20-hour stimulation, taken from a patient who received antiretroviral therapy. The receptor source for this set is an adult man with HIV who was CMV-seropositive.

CDR3 DNA sequence: TGTGCCAGCAGCGGGGGGGACTATGGCTACACCTTC. The encoded protein is CASSGGDYGYTF. The V and J genes are TRBV28 and TRBJ1-2; D is possibly TRBD1 (5 bases). CDR1 is MDHEN, CDR2 SYDVKM, per germline. The V gene lost 6 bases and the J gene lost 3 bases, with 8 bases spanning the gap. The CDR3 has 12 residues.

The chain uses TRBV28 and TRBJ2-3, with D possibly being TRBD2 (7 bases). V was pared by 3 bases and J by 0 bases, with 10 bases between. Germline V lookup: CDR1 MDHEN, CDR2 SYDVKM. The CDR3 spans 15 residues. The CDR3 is CASSFAGASTDTQYF. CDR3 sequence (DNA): TGTGCCAGCAGTTTTGCGGGGGCTAGCACAGATACGCAGTATTTT.

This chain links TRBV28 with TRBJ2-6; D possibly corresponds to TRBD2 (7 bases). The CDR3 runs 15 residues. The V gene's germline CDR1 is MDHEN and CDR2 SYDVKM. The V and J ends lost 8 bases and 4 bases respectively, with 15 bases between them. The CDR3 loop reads CASRGGGDGANVLTF. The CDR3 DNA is TGTGCCAGCCGGGGCGGGGGCGACGGGGCCAACGTCCTGACTTTC. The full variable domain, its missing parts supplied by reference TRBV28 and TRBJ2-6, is DVKVTQSSRYLVKRTGEKVFLECVQDMDHENMFWYRQDPGLGLRLIYFSYDVKMKEKGDIPEGYSVSREKKERFSLILESASTNQTSMYLCASRGGGDGANVLTFGAGSRLTVL.

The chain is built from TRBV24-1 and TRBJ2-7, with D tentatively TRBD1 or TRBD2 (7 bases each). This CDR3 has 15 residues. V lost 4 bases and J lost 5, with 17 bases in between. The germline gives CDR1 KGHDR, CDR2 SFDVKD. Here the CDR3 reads CATSDGSTGRDEQYF. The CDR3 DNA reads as TGTGCCACCAGTGACGGGTCGACAGGGAGGGACGAGCAGTACTTC.

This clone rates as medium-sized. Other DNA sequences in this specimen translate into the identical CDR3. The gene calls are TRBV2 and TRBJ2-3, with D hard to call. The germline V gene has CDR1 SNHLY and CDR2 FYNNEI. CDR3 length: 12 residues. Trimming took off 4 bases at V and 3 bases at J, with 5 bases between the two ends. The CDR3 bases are TGTGCCAGCAGTGTAGCAACAGATACGCAGTATTTT. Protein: CASSVATDTQYF.

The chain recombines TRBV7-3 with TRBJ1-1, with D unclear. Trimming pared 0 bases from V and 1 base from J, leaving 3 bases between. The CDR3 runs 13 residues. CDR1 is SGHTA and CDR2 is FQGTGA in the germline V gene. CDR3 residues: CASSLTPNTEAFF. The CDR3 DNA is TGTGCCAGCAGCTTAACCCCGAACACTGAAGCTTTCTTT.

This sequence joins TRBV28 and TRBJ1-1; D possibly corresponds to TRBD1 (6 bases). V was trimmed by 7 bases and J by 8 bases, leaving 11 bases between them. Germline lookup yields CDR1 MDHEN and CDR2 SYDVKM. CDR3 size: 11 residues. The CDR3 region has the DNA TGTGCCAGCACCACAGGGATCGAAGCTTTCTTT. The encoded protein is CASTTGIEAFF.